These 16 T cell receptor beta chains were sequenced from one sample in a study of blood T cell repertoires in COVID-19. Profiling relied on immunoSEQ multiplex PCR, and the TCRdb table lists in-frame clones only, not all of them. In the table there are 150,000 or so clones, about three quarters of which are singletons. Sequenced material: peripheral blood. All receptors derive from an elderly man with acute or convalescent COVID-19.

This clone showed up just a few times. The chain links TRBV5-1 to TRBJ1-6; perhaps TRBD1 as D (5 bases). The CDR3 runs 15 residues. Germline V lookup: CDR1 SGHRS, CDR2 YFSETQ. V shed 1 base and J shed 7 bases, with 12 bases lying between them. Written as DNA, the CDR3 is TGCGCCAGCAGCTTGTCTCAGGGAGGAAATTCACCCCTCCACTTT. As protein: CASSLSQGGNSPLHF. Full variable domain (rest looked up from reference TRBV5-1 and TRBJ1-6): KAGVTQTPRYLIKTRGQQVTLSCSPISGHRSVSWYQQTPGQGLQFLFEYFSETQRNKGNFPGRFSGRQFSNSRSEMNVSTLELGDSALYLCASSLSQGGNSPLHFGNGTRLTVT.

The rearrangement links TRBV19 to TRBJ2-6, with D unresolved. The CDR3 spans 15 residues. V lost 4 bases to trimming and J lost 0 bases, with 7 bases between them. Germline CDR1 LNHDA, CDR2 SQIVND (reference sequence). CDR3 sequence (DNA): TGTGCCAGTAGTACCAGTCCCTCTGGGGCCAACGTCCTGACTTTC. Translation gives CASSTSPSGANVLTF.

The chain employs TRBV5-1 and TRBJ1-2, with 9 bases fitting TRBD1. The CDR3 runs 15 residues. V lost 3 bases to trimming and J lost 4 bases; unmatched junction nucleotides: 7. Germline values: CDR1 SGHRS, CDR2 YFSETQ. CDR3 residues: CASSYTGGAGYGYTF. The CDR3 bases are TGCGCCAGCAGCTACACAGGGGGCGCCGGCTATGGCTACACCTTC.

This chain uses TRBV2 with TRBJ2-7; 7 bases fit TRBD1. Germline values: CDR1 SNHLY, CDR2 FYNNEI. With V trimmed by 6 bases and J by 6 bases, 8 bases remained unmatched. This CDR3 is built from 13 residues. CDR3: CASSGTVQGEQYV. CDR3 nucleotides: TGTGCCAGCAGCGGGACAGTGCAGGGCGAGCAGTACGTC.

The chain joins TRBV5-3 to TRBJ2-1; 7 nucleotides line up with TRBD2. TRBV5-3 belongs to the ORF category, with a function that is uncertain. The CDR3 spans 15 residues. Trimming cost V 4 bases and J 1 base; bases outside gene matches: 5. CDR3 region: CARSRRTSSYNEQFF. The CDR3, as DNA: TGTGCCAGAAGCCGCCGGACTAGTTCCTACAATGAGCAGTTCTTC.

The CDR3 loop is CASSVSGRDTQYF. CDR3 bases: TGTGCCAGCAGCGTTAGCGGGAGAGATACGCAGTATTTT. The chain couples TRBV9 to TRBJ2-3; 9 bases are a match to TRBD2. Germline V gene lookup returns CDR1 SGDLS and CDR2 YYNGEE. The CDR3 has 13 residues. Trimming at V came to 2 bases and at J to 5 bases, leaving 0 bases not matched to a gene.

V is TRBV2 and J is TRBJ1-1; maybe TRBD1 (6 bases). The CDR3 is made up of 13 amino acids. Trimming took off 4 bases at V and 4 bases at J, with 10 bases between the two ends. CDR1 is SNHLY, CDR2 FYNNEI, per germline. As DNA, the CDR3 is TGTGCCAGCAGTGTCAGGGGCACCACTGAAGCTTTCTTT. The encoded protein is CASSVRGTTEAFF. The entire variable domain, with the rest obtained from reference TRBV2 and TRBJ1-1, is as follows: EPEVTQTPSHQVTQMGQEVILRCVPISNHLYFYWYRQILGQKVEFLVSFYNNEISEKSEIFDDQFSVERPDGSNFTLKIRSTKLEDSAMYFCASSVRGTTEAFFGQGTRLTVV.

V and J are TRBV2 and TRBJ2-3, with D tentatively TRBD2 (7 bases). The CDR3 sequence is 15 residues long. Deletions cut 4 bases from V and 2 bases from J, with 13 bases between. From germline, CDR1 is SNHLY and CDR2 FYNNEI. CDR3 residues: CASSVAGAYTDTQYF. CDR3 in DNA: TGTGCCAGCAGTGTGGCGGGGGCTTACACAGATACGCAGTATTTT.

This clone has only one observation. V gene TRBV3-1 (or the pseudogene TRBV3-2) combines with J gene TRBJ1-3, with a weak D call TRBD1 (6 bases). Trimming left V 6 bases short and J 0 bases short, with 9 bases between. This CDR3 spans 14 amino acids. Germline values: CDR1 LGHDT, CDR2 YNNKEL (reference sequence). CDR3 in DNA: TGTGCCAGCAGTCGGGACAACTCTGGAAACACCATATATTTT. Its translation is CASSRDNSGNTIYF.

V is TRBV27 and J is TRBJ2-2, with D possibly TRBD1 on 5 matching bases. Germline V gene data show CDR1 as MNHEY and CDR2 as SMNVEV (reference sequence). The CDR3 spans 15 residues. Trimming removed 6 bases at V and 4 bases at J, with 15 bases between. The CDR3 spells CASSGRSTGTGELFF. For the CDR3, the DNA is TGTGCCAGCAGCGGACGGTCTACAGGCACCGGGGAGCTGTTTTTT.

The rearrangement uses TRBV6-5 and TRBJ2-7, with 7 nucleotides matching TRBD2. The CDR3 runs 15 residues. Germline lookup yields CDR1 MNHEY and CDR2 SVGAGI. Unmatched junction bases numbered 13, after V lost 11 bases and J lost 0 bases. The DNA of the CDR3 is TGTGCCGTCTTCAAAAAAGCGGGGAACTCCTACGAGCAGTACTTC. This encodes CAVFKKAGNSYEQYF.

This clone was seen only a few times. The chain employs TRBV3-1 (or the pseudogene TRBV3-2) and TRBJ2-2; unclear D gene. This CDR3 contains 14 residues. The V end was cut by 3 bases, the J end by 6 bases, with 11 bases between. From germline, CDR1 is LGHDT and CDR2 YNNKEL (reference sequence). The CDR3 sequence: CASSHSGHAGELFF. CDR3 coding DNA: TGTGCCAGCAGCCACTCGGGTCATGCCGGGGAGCTGTTTTTT.

J is TRBJ2-1 and V is TRBV11-2; TRBD1 aligns across 9 bases. This CDR3 is 15 amino acids long. Germline V gene sequence: CDR1 SGHAT, CDR2 FQNNGV. V was pared by 7 bases and J by 7 bases, with 11 bases of the junction left unmatched. The CDR3 region is CASTYKGQGTNEQFF. The CDR3 DNA is TGTGCCAGCACCTACAAGGGACAGGGAACGAATGAGCAGTTCTTC.

This clone was detected only once. Here the CDR3 reads CASSLGGRGVRTLHF. DNA for the CDR3: TGTGCCAGCAGCTTAGGGGGGAGGGGAGTACGCACCCTCCACTTT. The V gene is TRBV11-3, the J gene TRBJ1-6, with D possibly TRBD1 on 5 matching bases. Germline CDR1 reads SGHNT; CDR2 reads YENEEA. The CDR3 length is 15 residues. V lost 1 base to trimming and J lost 14 bases, with 18 bases between them. Based on the CDR3 plus reference TRBV11-3 and TRBJ1-6, the full variable domain is EAGVVQSPRYKIIEKKQPVAFWCNPISGHNTLYWYLQNLGQGPELLIRYENEEAVDDSQLPKDRFSAERLKGVDSTLKIQPAELGDSAVYLCASSLGGRGVRTLHFGNGTRLTVT.

The rearrangement links TRBV20-1 to TRBJ1-5; D not certain. Trimming pared 3 bases from V and 5 bases from J, leaving 14 bases between. This CDR3 contains 14 residues. CDR1 is DFQATT, CDR2 SNEGSKA, per germline (reference sequence). The CDR3 DNA is TGCAGTGCTAGTGTACGCAGGCAGGATCAGCCCCAGCATTTT. Amino acid sequence: CSASVRRQDQPQHF.

The chain couples TRBV18 to TRBJ1-1, with 8 bases fitting TRBD1. Germline CDR1 reads KGHSH; CDR2 reads LQKENI. J lost 4 bases, V lost 3 bases, and 7 bases had no gene match. The CDR3 is made up of 15 amino acids. The CDR3 DNA follows: TGTGCCAGCTCACCCCGGACAGGGATTGTCACTGAAGCTTTCTTT. Translated: CASSPRTGIVTEAFF.